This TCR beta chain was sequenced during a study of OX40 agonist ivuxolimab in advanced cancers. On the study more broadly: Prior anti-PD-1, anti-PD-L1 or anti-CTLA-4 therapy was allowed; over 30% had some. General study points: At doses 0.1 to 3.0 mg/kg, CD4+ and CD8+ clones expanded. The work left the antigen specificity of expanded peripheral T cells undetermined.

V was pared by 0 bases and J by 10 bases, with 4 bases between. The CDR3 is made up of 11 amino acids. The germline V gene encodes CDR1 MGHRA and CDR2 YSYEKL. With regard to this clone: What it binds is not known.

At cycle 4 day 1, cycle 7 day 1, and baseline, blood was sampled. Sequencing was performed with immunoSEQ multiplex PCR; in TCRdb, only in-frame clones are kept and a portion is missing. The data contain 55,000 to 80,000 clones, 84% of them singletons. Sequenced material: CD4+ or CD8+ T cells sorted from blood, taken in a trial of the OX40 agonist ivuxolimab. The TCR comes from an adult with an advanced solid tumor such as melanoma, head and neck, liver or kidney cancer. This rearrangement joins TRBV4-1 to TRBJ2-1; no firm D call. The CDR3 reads CASSQEVEQFF. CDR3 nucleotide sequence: TGCGCCAGCAGCCAAGAAGTGGAGCAGTTCTTC.